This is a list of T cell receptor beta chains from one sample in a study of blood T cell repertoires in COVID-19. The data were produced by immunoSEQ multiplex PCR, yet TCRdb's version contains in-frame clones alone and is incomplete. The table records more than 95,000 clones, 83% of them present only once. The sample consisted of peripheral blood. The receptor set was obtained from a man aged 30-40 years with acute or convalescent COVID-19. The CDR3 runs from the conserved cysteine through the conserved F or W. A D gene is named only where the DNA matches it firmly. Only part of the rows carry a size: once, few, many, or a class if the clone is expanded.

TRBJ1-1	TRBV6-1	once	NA	CASSEAGAAEAFF	TGTGCCAGCAGTGAAGCGGGGGCAGCCGAAGCTTTCTTT
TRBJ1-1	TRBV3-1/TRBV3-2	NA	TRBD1	CASSQDFGTGRVNTEAFF	TGTGCCAGCAGCCAAGATTTCGGGACAGGGCGGGTGAACACTGAAGCTTTCTTT
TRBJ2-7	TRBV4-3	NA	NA	CASSQAHSKIYEQYF	TGCGCCAGCAGCCAAGCCCATTCTAAAATCTACGAGCAGTACTTC
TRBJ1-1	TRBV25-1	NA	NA	CASSEWGGTPNTEAFF	TGTGCCAGCAGTGAATGGGGGGGTACTCCAAACACTGAAGCTTTCTTT
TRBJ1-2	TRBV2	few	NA	CASSGTSTGTLYGYTF	TGTGCCAGCAGTGGAACTTCCACAGGGACCCTTTATGGCTACACCTTC
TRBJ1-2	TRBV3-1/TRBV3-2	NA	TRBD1	CASSQGQGRNGYTF	TGTGCCAGCAGCCAGGGACAGGGGAGGAATGGCTACACCTTC
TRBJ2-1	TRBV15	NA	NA	CATNAQGNDNEQFF	TGTGCCACTAATGCACAGGGTAACGACAATGAGCAGTTCTTC
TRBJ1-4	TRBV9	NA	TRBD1	CASSVGTGQTNEKLFF	TGTGCCAGCAGCGTAGGGACAGGCCAAACTAATGAAAAACTGTTTTTT
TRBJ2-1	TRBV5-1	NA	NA	CASGPLSYNEQFF	TGCGCCAGCGGGCCGCTCTCCTACAATGAGCAGTTCTTC
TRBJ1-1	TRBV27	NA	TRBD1	CASRNTGGTEAFF	TGTGCCAGCAGAAACACAGGGGGCACTGAAGCTTTCTTT
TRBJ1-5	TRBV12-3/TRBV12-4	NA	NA	CASSKQGKPQHF	TGTGCCAGCAGCAAACAGGGAAAGCCCCAGCATTTT
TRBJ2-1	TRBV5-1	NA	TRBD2	CASSGRAGDSYNEQFF	TGCGCCAGCAGCGGCAGAGCGGGAGATTCCTACAATGAGCAGTTCTTC
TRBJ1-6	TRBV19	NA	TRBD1	CASSPHPYRGRMSSYNSPLHF	TGTGCCAGTAGTCCCCATCCATACAGGGGGCGAATGAGCTCCTATAATTCACCCCTCCACTTT
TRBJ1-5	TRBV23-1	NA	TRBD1	CASSTFRRDRGGNQPQHF	TGCGCCAGCAGTACCTTCCGCCGGGACAGGGGCGGCAATCAGCCCCAGCATTTT
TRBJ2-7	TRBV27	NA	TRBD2	CASSLAGGRLGEQYF	TGTGCCAGCAGTTTAGCGGGGGGCCGCCTCGGCGAGCAGTACTTC
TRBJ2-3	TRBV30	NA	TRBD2	CAWIGGTADTQYF	TGTGCCTGGATCGGGGGGACGGCAGATACGCAGTATTTT
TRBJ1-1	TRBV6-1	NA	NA	CASRRTSGANTEAFF	TGTGCCAGCAGACGTACGTCAGGGGCCAACACTGAAGCTTTCTTT
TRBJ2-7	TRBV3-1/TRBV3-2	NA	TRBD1	CASSRPTGPPGEQYF	TGTGCCAGCAGCCGACCGACAGGGCCCCCGGGCGAGCAGTACTTC
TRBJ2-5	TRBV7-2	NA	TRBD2	CASSLAGTSTSGRRETQYF	TGTGCCAGCAGCTTAGCGGGAACCTCGACTAGCGGGAGACGAGAGACCCAGTACTTC
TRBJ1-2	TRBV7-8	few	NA	CASSLSSLSNYGYTF	TGTGCCAGCAGCCTCTCGTCCCTCTCTAACTATGGCTACACCTTC
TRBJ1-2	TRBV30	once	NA	CAWRRSPGYTF	TGTGCCTGGAGGAGGTCTCCGGGCTACACCTTC
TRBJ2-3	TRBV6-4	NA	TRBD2	CASSVAGGEDTQYF	TGTGCCAGCAGTGTAGCGGGGGGGGAAGATACGCAGTATTTT
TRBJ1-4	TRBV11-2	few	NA	CASSPWTVSNEKLFF	TGTGCCAGCAGCCCCTGGACAGTCTCGAATGAAAAACTGTTTTTT
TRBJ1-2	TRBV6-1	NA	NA	CASSEPAQVRRSYTF	TGTGCCAGCAGTGAACCAGCACAGGTGAGAAGAAGCTACACCTTC
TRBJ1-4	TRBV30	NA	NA	CAWSADGAGEKLFF	TGTGCCTGGAGTGCGGACGGAGCGGGTGAAAAACTGTTTTTT
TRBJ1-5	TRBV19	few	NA	CASSIMAGVNQPQHF	TGTGCCAGTAGTATTATGGCAGGCGTGAATCAGCCCCAGCATTTT
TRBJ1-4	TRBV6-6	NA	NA	CASSYAGVEKLFF	TGTGCCAGCAGTTACGCGGGGGTTGAAAAACTGTTTTTT
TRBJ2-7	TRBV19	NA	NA	CASSIGGGPYEQYF	TGTGCCAGTAGTATAGGGGGCGGACCCTACGAGCAGTACTTC
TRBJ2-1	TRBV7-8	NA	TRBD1	CASSPGQVYNEQFF	TGTGCCAGCAGCCCCGGACAGGTTTACAATGAGCAGTTCTTC
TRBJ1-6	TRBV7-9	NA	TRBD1	CASSWTGRNSPLHF	TGTGCCAGCAGCTGGACAGGACGTAATTCACCCCTCCACTTT